The 18 T cell receptor beta chains below were found in one sample sequenced in a study of OX40 agonist ivuxolimab in advanced cancers. Sequenced by immunoSEQ multiplex PCR; TCRdb stores in-frame clones only, minus some. The sample lists under 10,000 clones, 79% seen once, with roughly 34% in the top ten. The sequencing used CD4+ or CD8+ T cells sorted from blood, collected in a trial of the OX40 agonist ivuxolimab. Receptor source: an adult with an advanced solid tumor such as melanoma, head and neck, liver or kidney cancer.

This chain's CDR3 is CASSDKEGGYTF. The CDR3 DNA is TGTGCCAGCAGTGATAAGGAAGGTGGCTACACCTTC. V and J are TRBV2 and TRBJ1-2; D is unclear. In germline, CDR1 is SNHLY, CDR2 FYNNEI. CDR3 length: 12 amino acids. Trimming left V 3 bases short and J 7 bases short, with 9 bases between.

V is TRBV9 and J is TRBJ1-4; D call uncertain. Trimming removed 0 bases at V and 1 base at J, with 10 bases between. Per the germline V gene, CDR1 is SGDLS and CDR2 is YYNGEE. The CDR3 is 16 residues long. The CDR3: CASSVGSGLTNEKLFF. The CDR3 nucleotides read TGTGCCAGCAGCGTAGGTTCGGGGTTAACTAATGAAAAACTGTTTTTT.

The chain uses TRBV28 and TRBJ2-7, with 8 bases aligning to TRBD2. Germline V gene lookup returns CDR1 MDHEN and CDR2 SYDVKM. The junction had 5 bases not matched to a gene; V was cut back by 4 bases and J by 6 bases. There are 13 residues in the CDR3. CDR3 sequence (DNA): TGTGCCAGCAGTTACGGGACTAGTAGCGAGCAGTACTTC. Amino acid sequence: CASSYGTSSEQYF.

By sample share, this clone is large. J is TRBJ2-4 and V is TRBV29-1; D possibly matches TRBD1 or TRBD2 (7 bases each). The CDR3 loop spans 13 amino acids. V gave up 4 bases and J gave up 7 bases, with 14 bases separating them. Germline V gene sequence: CDR1 SQVTM, CDR2 ANQGSEA. CDR3 in DNA: TGCAGCGTTGGGGAGGGGGCGCGGAACATTCAGTACTTC. Protein product: CSVGEGARNIQYF.

This clone was found a few times. This chain joins TRBV14 and TRBJ1-4, with a weak D call TRBD1 (5 bases). Germline CDR1 reads SGHDN; CDR2 reads FVKESK. V gave up 6 bases and J gave up 3 bases, with 20 bases separating them. This CDR3 spans 17 amino acids. The CDR3 reads CASRVGPFSLPNEKLFF. CDR3 in DNA: TGTGCCAGCAGAGTGGGGCCTTTTTCGCTACCTAATGAAAAACTGTTTTTT.

This rearrangement joins TRBV28 to TRBJ2-7, with D unclear. V lost 3 bases, J lost 1 base, and 16 bases lay in between. Per the germline V gene, CDR1 is MDHEN and CDR2 is SYDVKM. CDR3 length equals 16 residues. This chain's CDR3 is CASSFGKGIKSYEQYF. CDR3 nucleotides: TGTGCCAGCAGTTTTGGGAAGGGAATAAAGTCCTACGAGCAGTACTTC.

V gene TRBV5-6 combines with J gene TRBJ2-1; D not certain. V was clipped by 0 bases and J by 0 bases, with 7 bases between them. Germline loops: CDR1 SGHDT, CDR2 YYEEEE. The CDR3 loop spans 15 amino acids. The CDR3 protein is CASSLGGSSYNEQFF. DNA for the CDR3: TGTGCCAGCAGCTTGGGCGGAAGCTCCTACAATGAGCAGTTCTTC.

V and J are TRBV19 and TRBJ1-2; 7 positions match TRBD1. The CDR3 spans 14 residues. Trimming removed 6 bases from V and 5 bases from J; junction bases left unmatched: 9. From germline, CDR1 is LNHDA and CDR2 SQIVND (reference sequence). This chain's CDR3 is CASRIQGSHYGYTF. CDR3 coding DNA: TGTGCCAGTAGGATACAGGGGTCTCATTATGGCTACACCTTC.

This chain links TRBV30 with TRBJ1-5, with TRBD1 matching 7 bases. The length of the CDR3 is 14 residues. The germline V gene has CDR1 GTSNPN and CDR2 SVGIG (reference sequence). V lost 3 bases, J lost 3 bases, and 5 bases stayed unmatched. The CDR3 DNA reads TGTGCCTGGAGCGTAGGGGGCCCCAATCAGCCCCAGCATTTT. This translates into CAWSVGGPNQPQHF.

This clone was observed a few times. This rearrangement joins TRBV19 to TRBJ2-7, with TRBD1 matching 7 bases. V trimming: 3 bases; J trimming: 2 bases; junction bases outside the gene matches: 7. Germline V CDR1 and CDR2: LNHDA, SQIVND (reference sequence). The CDR3 runs to 15 residues. In DNA form, the CDR3 reads TGTGCCAGTAGTATCTGGGTCGGACAGGCCTACGAGCAGTACTTC. Its protein product is CASSIWVGQAYEQYF.

This clone was picked up one time. The chain links TRBV10-3 to TRBJ2-3; TRBD1 might be the D (5 bases). The germline gives CDR1 ENHRY, CDR2 SYGVKD. This CDR3 is built from 14 residues. The V gene lost 2 bases and the J gene lost 3 bases, with 9 bases spanning the gap. Here the CDR3 reads CAISEDSATDTQYF. CDR3 DNA: TGTGCCATCAGTGAGGACAGCGCGACAGATACGCAGTATTTT.

The CDR3, as DNA: TGTGCCAGCAGTTTATATTCGGGACAGACAACAGATACGCAGTATTTT. The encoded protein is CASSLYSGQTTDTQYF. This chain uses TRBV28 with TRBJ2-3; TRBD1 matches 7 bases. Trimming removed 1 base from V and 3 bases from J; junction bases left unmatched: 7. CDR1 and CDR2 from the germline V gene are MDHEN and SYDVKM. The CDR3 covers 16 residues.

This clone was detected a few times. The genes are TRBV27 and TRBJ2-3; 10 bases are a match to TRBD2. Germline V lookup: CDR1 MNHEY, CDR2 SMNVEV (reference sequence). The CDR3 extends over 15 amino acids. V shed 10 bases and J 7 bases; nucleotides not matched to a gene: 14. CDR3 residues: CATGPIAGGFNTQYF. In DNA, the CDR3 is TGTGCCACCGGTCCCATAGCGGGAGGATTCAATACGCAGTATTTT.

This clone is classed as medium-sized. CDR3 in amino acids: CASSEILEGQFF. CDR3 nucleotide sequence: TGTGCCAGCAGTGAAATCCTAGAGGGGCAGTTCTTC. The V and J genes are TRBV2 and TRBJ2-1, with D possibly TRBD2 on 5 matching bases. V was trimmed by 2 bases and J by 12 bases, leaving 11 bases between them. CDR1 SNHLY and CDR2 FYNNEI come from the germline V gene. The length of the CDR3 is 12 residues.

The chain joins TRBV21-1 to TRBJ2-2; the table's TRBD2 call for D was not verified on the DNA. TRBV21-1 is designated a pseudogene. The CDR3 extends over 19 amino acids. The CDR3 region is CASSLRSKRGGGSTGELFF. The CDR3 DNA sequence: TGTGCCAGCAGCCTCCGTTCTAAGCGGGGGGGTGGAAGCACCGGGGAGCTGTTTTTT.

V is TRBV11-3 and J is TRBJ2-7, with D possibly matching TRBD2 (5 bases). The CDR3 spans 12 residues. In germline, CDR1 is SGHNT, CDR2 YENEEA. V lost 5 bases to trimming and J lost 2 bases, with 7 bases between them. CDR3 nucleotide sequence: TGTGCCAGCAGCACCGGGACCTACGAGCAGTACTTC. It yields the protein CASSTGTYEQYF.

The chain recombines TRBV7-8 with TRBJ2-2; 9 nucleotides match TRBD1. Unmatched junction bases numbered 5, after V lost 1 base and J lost 5 bases. Germline V gives CDR1 SGHVS, CDR2 FQNEAQ. CDR3 length: 16 residues. The CDR3 sequence: CASSLGRTGDTGELFF. The CDR3 region has the DNA TGTGCCAGCAGCTTAGGTCGGACAGGGGATACCGGGGAGCTGTTTTTT.

The V gene is TRBV5-6, the J gene TRBJ1-5, with a weak D call TRBD1 (5 bases). CDR1 is SGHDT, CDR2 YYEEEE, per germline. V dropped 3 bases and J dropped 4 bases, with 14 bases sitting between them. The CDR3 consists of 15 residues. The CDR3 DNA follows: TGTGCCAGCAGCTCGAGTGGGGGTTGGAATCAGCCCCAGCATTTT. Amino acid sequence: CASSSSGGWNQPQHF.